Shown below are 27 T cell receptor beta chains from a single sample sequenced in a study of blood T cells in healthy people across ages. Using a J-beta primer mix together with a sample-barcoded 5' primer, a second PCR was run for roughly 6 to 12 cycles. MiXCR was run by TCRdb on the 5' RACE reads, yielding one entry per CDR3 protein. The data show about 1,500,000 distinct CDR3 sequences, roughly 27% seen once. The source material was blood. These receptors were taken from a woman between 25 and 40 years old in good health.

This clonotype has at least ten counts. The rearrangement links TRBV6-2 or TRBV6-3 to TRBJ2-7; weak D call: TRBD2 (5 bases). The germline gives CDR1 MNHEY, CDR2 SVGEGT. The CDR3 totals 13 residues. V was pared by 6 bases and J by 2 bases, with 11 bases between. The CDR3 nucleotides read TGTGCCAGCAGGAGGGCCGCGACCTACGAGCAGTACTTC. This gives the protein CASRRAATYEQYF.

This clonotype was detected only a few times. The chain combines TRBV10-3 with TRBJ2-4; TRBD1 matches 8 bases. CDR3 length: 13 amino acids. The ends lost 9 bases at V and 9 bases at J; junction bases unmatched: 10. The V gene's germline CDR1 is ENHRY and CDR2 SYGVKD. In nucleotides, the CDR3 is TGTGCCATTCAGGGGGCGCAAGGAGGCATTCAGTACTTC. Amino acid sequence: CAIQGAQGGIQYF.

This clonotype was recorded a few times. V and J are TRBV29-1 and TRBJ1-5, with D uncertain. V lost 2 bases to trimming and J lost 7 bases, with 3 bases between them. Germline CDR1 reads SQVTM; CDR2 reads ANQGSEA. The CDR3 sequence is 10 residues long. This CDR3 reads CSVEMQPQHF. CDR3 bases: TGCAGCGTTGAAATGCAGCCCCAGCATTTT.

The table lists this clonotype with a few counts. The genes are TRBV20-1 and TRBJ1-4, with no clear D. The CDR3 consists of 11 residues. Germline V CDR1 and CDR2: DFQATT, SNEGSKA (reference sequence). V lost 6 bases, J lost 6 bases, and 8 bases lay in between. This CDR3 reads CSAERDEKLFF. The CDR3, as DNA: TGCAGTGCGGAGAGGGATGAAAAACTGTTTTTT.

Turning to this clonotype: This CDR3 fails to terminate in the conserved phenylalanine or tryptophan, so it likely reflects a read error. It is unclear where the CDR3 begins or ends on the DNA, so no DNA is shown, and the CDR3 is as TCRdb lists it. The chain uses TRBV5-1 and TRBJ2-7. Looked up from germline, CDR1 is SGHRS and CDR2 is YFSETQ. From its first to its last residue, the CDR3 has 8 amino acids. The CDR3 sequence: CASSLVLE.

This clonotype was seen only a few times. The junction departs from germline at one end; a sequencing error may be responsible. Here the CDR3 reads CASSLDLLNTEAFF. CDR3 coding DNA: TGTGCCAGCAGCTTGGACTTATTGAACACTGAAGCTTTCTTT. This chain links TRBV5-1 with TRBJ1-1; D remains unclear. Germline V lookup: CDR1 SGHRS, CDR2 YFSETQ. This CDR3 has 14 amino acids. The entire variable domain, with the rest obtained from reference TRBV5-1 and TRBJ1-1, is as follows: KAGVTQTPRYLIKTRGQQVTLSCSPISGHRSVSWYQQTPGQGLQFLFEYFSETQRNKGNFPGRFSGRQFSNSRSEMNVSTLELGDSALYLCASSLDLLNTEAFFGQGTRLTVV.

This clonotype was observed a few times. The rearrangement links TRBV20-1 to TRBJ1-1, with 9 bases fitting TRBD1. CDR1 DFQATT and CDR2 SNEGSKA come from the germline V gene (reference sequence). The V gene end was trimmed by 5 bases and the J gene end by 5 bases; junction bases not matched to a gene: 9. This CDR3 spans 14 amino acids. The CDR3 region is CSAYGQGLGTEAFF. In nucleotides, the CDR3 is TGCAGTGCTTACGGACAGGGGCTGGGGACTGAAGCTTTCTTT.

This clonotype was counted ten times or more. The rearrangement uses TRBV7-2 and TRBJ2-1; possibly TRBD2 for D (5 bases). The ends were cut back, 4 bases at V and 7 bases at J, with 17 bases in the middle. CDR3 length: 15 residues. Looked up from germline, CDR1 is SGHTA and CDR2 is FQGNSA. CDR3 residues: CASSSSLERINEQFF. The CDR3 DNA follows: TGTGCCAGCAGCTCCTCCCTTGAGCGGATAAATGAGCAGTTCTTC.

J is TRBJ1-5 and V is TRBV28, with no clear D. There are 10 residues in the CDR3. From germline, CDR1 is MDHEN and CDR2 SYDVKM. V was clipped by 8 bases and J by 5 bases, with 4 bases between them. The chain's CDR3 is CASGHQPQHF. The CDR3 DNA is TGTGCCAGCGGGCATCAGCCCCAGCATTTT. Drawing the rest from reference TRBV28 and TRBJ1-5, the complete variable domain is DVKVTQSSRYLVKRTGEKVFLECVQDMDHENMFWYRQDPGLGLRLIYFSYDVKMKEKGDIPEGYSVSREKKERFSLILESASTNQTSMYLCASGHQPQHFGDGTRLSIL.

V and J are TRBV11-2 and TRBJ2-4; 12 bases are shared with TRBD2. With 5 bases clipped from V and 6 bases from J, the junction kept 8 bases outside the gene matches. The CDR3 has 16 residues. Germline CDR1 reads SGHAT; CDR2 reads FQNNGV. CDR3 in DNA: TGTGCCAGCAGCCCCAGACTAGCGGGAGTGGGAAACATTCAGTACTTC. Translated: CASSPRLAGVGNIQYF.

CDR3 amino acids: CKGEVLADTQYF. The CDR3 coding sequence is TGCAAAGGAGAAGTGCTCGCAGATACGCAGTACTTC. The chain is built from TRBV20-1 and TRBJ2-4; no definite D call. This CDR3 region has 12 residues. The germline gives CDR1 DFQATT, CDR2 SNEGSKA (reference sequence).

Points on this clonotype: A much bigger clone sits one base away, suggesting this may be a read error. The gene calls are TRBV4-2 and TRBJ2-7; no definite D call. The V end lost 8 bases, the J end lost 2 bases, and 19 bases lay between the germline ends. The CDR3 totals 15 residues. Germline lookup yields CDR1 LGHNA and CDR2 YNFKEQ. The CDR3 bases are TGTGCCAGCGGCCCAGCGTTGGGATCCACCTACGAGCAGTACTTC. This encodes CASGPALGSTYEQYF.

The chain has TRBV6-6 and TRBJ2-1; TRBD2 is a possible D gene (7 bases). Trimming removed 1 base from V and 8 bases from J, with 15 bases in between. The V gene's germline CDR1 is MNHNY and CDR2 SVGAGI (reference sequence). The CDR3 has 15 residues. CDR3 nucleotide sequence: TGTGCCAGCAGTTACTTTGGAGGAGGGGGGGATGAGCAGTTCTTC. It encodes CASSYFGGGGDEQFF.

The genes are TRBV5-1 and TRBJ1-1; D possibly corresponds to TRBD1 (6 bases). Trimming left V 6 bases short and J 5 bases short, with 14 bases between. This CDR3 region has 13 residues. CDR1 and CDR2 (germline): SGHRS, YFSETQ. The chain's CDR3 is CASKEQGLTEAFF. The CDR3 region has the DNA TGCGCCAGCAAAGAACAGGGATTAACTGAAGCTTTCTTT.

The chain uses TRBV4-1 and TRBJ1-5; D ambiguous. The germline V gene has CDR1 MGHRA and CDR2 YSYEKL. Between the trimmed V and J ends, which lost 0 bases and 7 bases, there was a span of 10 bases. The CDR3 totals 14 residues. CDR3: CASSQDGLGQPQHF. DNA for the CDR3: TGCGCCAGCAGCCAAGACGGCTTGGGACAGCCCCAGCATTTT.

The V call is TRBV9, the J call TRBJ1-2; 10 bases map to TRBD1. This CDR3 contains 15 residues. J was trimmed by 3 bases and V by 0 bases; bases with no gene match: 2. Per the germline V gene, CDR1 is SGDLS and CDR2 is YYNGEE. The CDR3 sequence is CASSVEGQGYYGYTF. CDR3 nucleotide sequence: TGTGCCAGCAGCGTAGAGGGACAGGGGTACTATGGCTACACCTTC.

The chain employs TRBV10-3 and TRBJ1-5, with 8 positions matching TRBD1. V was pared by 0 bases and J by 5 bases, with 3 bases of the junction left unmatched. CDR1 ENHRY and CDR2 SYGVKD come from the germline V gene. The CDR3 is 15 residues long. The CDR3 loop is CAISESGRGHQPQHF. The CDR3 DNA sequence: TGTGCCATCAGTGAGTCGGGCAGGGGGCATCAGCCCCAGCATTTT.

This clonotype was picked up a small number of times. The V gene is TRBV29-1, the J gene TRBJ1-2; D not resolved. Trimming removed 6 bases at V and 0 bases at J, with 20 bases between. From germline, CDR1 is SQVTM and CDR2 ANQGSEA. CDR3 size: 16 residues. The CDR3 sequence: CSVPISGRSANYGYTF. The CDR3 coding sequence is TGCAGCGTCCCCATAAGCGGCCGGTCAGCTAACTATGGCTACACCTTC.

This clonotype was seen more than once but under ten times. The chain couples TRBV20-1 to TRBJ2-7; 9 positions agree with TRBD2. Looked up from germline, CDR1 is DFQATT and CDR2 is SNEGSKA (reference sequence). CDR3 length: 14 residues. V shed 7 bases and J 7 bases; nucleotides not matched to a gene: 14. Written as DNA, the CDR3 is TGCAGTGTAGGGGTCCCGCGGGAGGGCCAAGAGCAGTACTTC. Protein: CSVGVPREGQEQYF.

The CDR3 coding sequence is TGTGCCAGTAGTATCGTCAGGACAGCGAACACTGAAGCTTTCTTT. This sequence encodes CASSIVRTANTEAFF. The chain links TRBV19 to TRBJ1-1; TRBD1 might be the D (6 bases). From germline, CDR1 is LNHDA and CDR2 SQIVND (reference sequence). CDR3 size: 15 residues. The ends were cut back, 3 bases at V and 1 base at J, with 12 bases in the middle.

This clonotype has a count of ten or more. V and J are TRBV5-1 and TRBJ1-2; no reliable D call. CDR3 length: 13 amino acids. CDR1 and CDR2 from the germline V gene are SGHRS and YFSETQ. With 2 bases removed from V and 3 bases from J, the gap between germline ends came to 8 bases. The CDR3 DNA follows: TGCGCCAGCAGCTTCGAGAGCGACTATGGCTACACCTTC. This codes for CASSFESDYGYTF.

This clonotype was counted only a few times. This sequence joins TRBV5-5 and TRBJ2-4, with a possible D match to TRBD2 (5 bases). The assigned J gene may be wrong: the sequence end matches TRBJ2-7 better. Germline V gives CDR1 SGHKS, CDR2 YYEKEE (reference sequence). This CDR3 comprises 15 residues. This chain's CDR3 is CASAGVAAIPGEQYF. As DNA, the CDR3 is TGTGCCAGCGCGGGTGTAGCCGCCATTCCTGGCGAGCAGTACTTC.

This clonotype was recorded once. This chain uses TRBV10-3 with TRBJ1-1, with 7 bases that match TRBD1. V lost 7 bases and J lost 2; bases outside the gene matches: 4. Germline V gene sequence: CDR1 ENHRY, CDR2 SYGVKD. The CDR3 has 13 residues. CDR3 nucleotide sequence: TGTGCCATCACGGGGACAGCTAACACTGAAGCTTTCTTT. Its protein is CAITGTANTEAFF.

This clonotype appeared a few times. This chain connects TRBV6-1 to TRBJ1-6; 9 bases fit TRBD1. Germline lookup yields CDR1 MNHNS and CDR2 SASEGT. The CDR3 consists of 15 residues. V lost 2 bases and J lost 9; bases outside the gene matches: 5. CDR3 amino acids: CASSELGQGRSPLHF. In DNA form, the CDR3 reads TGTGCCAGCAGTGAACTCGGACAGGGGCGTTCACCCCTCCACTTT.

The chain links TRBV14 to TRBJ2-4; D is possibly TRBD2 (5 bases). Looked up from germline, CDR1 is SGHDN and CDR2 is FVKESK. V lost 1 base, J lost 8 bases, and 12 bases lay in between. The CDR3 has 14 amino acids. The CDR3 region is CASSQALTMDIQYF. The CDR3 DNA reads TGTGCCAGCAGCCAAGCCCTGACTATGGACATTCAGTACTTC.

This chain connects TRBV30 to TRBJ2-4; D not resolved. The end of the DNA is better explained by TRBJ2-7, so the J call may be wrong. CDR3 size: 10 residues. The germline V gene encodes CDR1 GTSNPN and CDR2 SVGIG (reference sequence). The CDR3 DNA sequence: TGTGCCTGGAAGTTGGCCGAGCAGTACTTC. Translation: CAWKLAEQYF.

The chain recombines TRBV12-3 or TRBV12-4 with TRBJ1-1, with a tentative D call TRBD1 (6 bases). This CDR3 region has 12 residues. The ends were cut back, 6 bases at V and 8 bases at J, with 13 bases in the middle. The CDR3 protein is CASSTGFTEAFF. As DNA, the CDR3 is TGTGCCAGCAGCACAGGGTTCACCGAAGCTTTCTTT.